The rows below give T cell receptor beta chains drawn from one sample of a study of cytomegalovirus exposure and HLA in healthy donors. Sequenced by immunoSEQ multiplex PCR; TCRdb stores in-frame clones only, minus some. In the table there are 100,000 to 150,000 clones, 77% of which are singletons. The specimen sequenced was PBMCs. The source is a human donor in good health. CDR3s include the opening cysteine and the closing phenylalanine or tryptophan. Fields, in order: V gene, J gene, D gene, clone size, CDR3 protein, CDR3 DNA. D genes are given only for firm matches. Some rows have no size entry. The others give once, few or many, or a class for an expanded clone.

TRBV19	TRBJ1-5	NA	NA	CASSGLGAGGQPQHF	TGTGCCAGTAGTGGCTTAGGGGCAGGTGGCCAGCCCCAGCATTTT
TRBV5-8	TRBJ2-2	NA	NA	CASSPQTGHHRYTGELFF	TGTGCCAGCAGCCCACAAACCGGACATCACCGTTACACCGGGGAGCTGTTTTTT
TRBV29-1	TRBJ1-1	NA	NA	CSVVTLRALRTEAFF	TGCAGCGTTGTTACACTCAGGGCCCTAAGGACTGAAGCTTTCTTT
TRBV10-1	TRBJ2-2	TRBD2	NA	CASSVAGGPGELFF	TGCGCCAGCAGTGTAGCGGGAGGCCCCGGGGAGCTGTTTTTT
TRBV15	TRBJ1-1	NA	NA	CATSRDGAPTHPNTEAFF	TGTGCCACCAGCAGAGATGGGGCACCTACTCACCCAAACACTGAAGCTTTCTTT
TRBV6-5	TRBJ2-5	NA	NA	CASSYSGGRETQYF	TGTGCCAGCAGTTACTCGGGGGGGCGAGAGACCCAGTACTTC
TRBV28	TRBJ1-5	NA	NA	CASSFGGSTVRVQPQHF	TGTGCCAGCAGTTTTGGCGGTTCGACAGTACGCGTTCAGCCCCAGCATTTT
TRBV6-1	TRBJ1-1	NA	few	CASSINTEAFF	TGTGCCAGCAGCATTAACACTGAAGCTTTCTTT
TRBV6-1	TRBJ2-5	TRBD1	NA	CASRRQGAKETQYF	TGTGCCAGCAGAAGACAGGGGGCTAAAGAGACCCAGTACTTC
TRBV5-1	TRBJ1-4	NA	NA	CASSLLGPANEKLFF	TGCGCCAGCAGCTTGTTGGGCCCAGCTAATGAAAAACTGTTTTTT
TRBV28	TRBJ2-2	TRBD2	NA	CASSISGSRGGELFF	TGTGCCAGCAGTATTAGCGGGAGTCGGGGCGGGGAGCTGTTTTTT
TRBV7-7	TRBJ2-3	TRBD2	once	CASSLGIGRGADTQYF	TGTGCTAGCAGCTTAGGGATAGGGAGGGGAGCAGATACGCAGTATTTT
TRBV29-1	TRBJ2-7	TRBD1	NA	CSATTQGRGYEQYF	TGCAGCGCGACCACTCAGGGCAGGGGGTACGAGCAGTACTTC
TRBV6-1	TRBJ1-2	TRBD1	NA	CASSVGTANYGYTF	TGTGCCAGCAGTGTTGGGACAGCTAACTATGGCTACACCTTC
TRBV14	TRBJ1-2	NA	NA	CASSPDYYGYTF	TGTGCCAGCAGCCCGGACTACTATGGCTACACCTTC
TRBV2	TRBJ1-2	NA	NA	CASTNQREGGIDGYTF	TGTGCCAGCACCAACCAAAGGGAAGGAGGGATCGATGGCTACACCTTC
TRBV6-5	TRBJ1-1	NA	NA	CASSYSRTQPATFF	TGTGCCAGCAGTTACTCTAGGACTCAGCCAGCGACTTTCTTT
TRBV6-1	TRBJ2-2	TRBD2	NA	CASSQGLAGGPGELFF	TGTGCCAGCAGTCAAGGACTAGCGGGAGGGCCCGGGGAGCTGTTTTTT
TRBV6-5	TRBJ2-5	TRBD1	NA	CASSYSGTGVAETQYF	TGTGCCAGCAGTTACTCAGGGACAGGGGTGGCAGAGACCCAGTACTTC
TRBV30	TRBJ2-3	NA	few	CAWRETFGTDTQYF	TGTGCCTGGAGGGAGACCTTCGGCACAGATACGCAGTATTTT
TRBV18	TRBJ1-5	TRBD1	few	CASSGGQGDQPQHF	TGTGCCAGCTCAGGAGGACAGGGTGACCAGCCCCAGCATTTT
TRBV9	TRBJ2-2	NA	NA	CASSPEMGLTGELFF	TGTGCCAGCAGCCCAGAAATGGGGCTCACCGGGGAGCTGTTTTTT
TRBV7-7	TRBJ2-3	TRBD1	few	CASSLVQGADTQYF	TGTGCCAGCAGCTTAGTACAGGGGGCAGATACGCAGTATTTT
TRBV6-1	TRBJ2-7	TRBD1	few	CASSPQGISYEQYF	TGTGCCAGCAGTCCACAGGGGATCTCCTACGAGCAGTACTTC
TRBV7-2	TRBJ2-7	NA	NA	CASSLAVRGWPTYEQYF	TGTGCCAGCAGCTTAGCGGTCAGGGGTTGGCCCACCTACGAGCAGTACTTC
TRBV5-1	TRBJ2-6	TRBD1	NA	CASSAGQALSRGSGANVLTF	TGCGCCAGCAGCGCGGGACAGGCCCTATCCCGGGGGTCTGGGGCCAACGTCCTGACTTTC